Listed here are 29 T cell receptor beta chains from one sample, sequenced in a study of cytomegalovirus exposure and HLA in healthy donors (dated by TCRdb to about 2017). Libraries were constructed by the immunoSEQ multiplex PCR assay. For the multiplex PCR, a mixture combining 60 forward primers for TCR Vbeta segments and 13 reverse primers for TCR Jbeta segments was used. Imported from immuneACCESS, the table was reduced by TCRdb to in-frame sequences with V and J called. These copies leave out some clones; in studies compared against another copy, an unresolved V gene accounts for under half, and the cause of the remainder is not known. In this sample the table shows around 140,000 clones, about three quarters of which occur a single time. Approximately 13% of the sample is taken by the ten largest. Sequencing was carried out using PBMCs. The receptors were gathered from a man aged 40-49 years in good health and CMV-seropositive.

The V and J genes are TRBV27 and TRBJ2-5; 10 nucleotides line up with TRBD1. CDR3 size: 15 residues. Looked up from germline, CDR1 is MNHEY and CDR2 is SMNVEV (reference sequence). J was trimmed by 2 bases and V by 4 bases; bases with no gene match: 4. CDR3 coding DNA: TGTGCCAGCAGTTCCGGGACAGGGGCTCAAGAGACCCAGTACTTC. Residues: CASSSGTGAQETQYF.

The chain recombines TRBV5-6 with TRBJ2-5; D remains unclear. V was trimmed by 1 base and J by 1 base, leaving 5 bases between them. There are 13 residues in the CDR3. Germline values: CDR1 SGHDT, CDR2 YYEEEE. This CDR3 is CASSLRSQETQYF. CDR3 nucleotides: TGTGCCAGCAGCTTGCGTTCCCAAGAGACCCAGTACTTC.

The rearrangement links TRBV19 to TRBJ1-4; the D is unclear. The ends were cut back, 4 bases at V and 3 bases at J, with 15 bases in the middle. The germline V gene encodes CDR1 LNHDA and CDR2 SQIVND (reference sequence). The CDR3 covers 16 residues. The CDR3 reads CASSKSSPGSNEKLFF. CDR3 coding DNA: TGTGCCAGTAGTAAGTCAAGCCCGGGGTCTAATGAAAAACTGTTTTTT.

The genes are TRBV25-1 and TRBJ2-7; 12 bases are shared with TRBD2. CDR3 size: 17 residues. V trimming: 6 bases; J trimming: 3 bases; junction bases outside the gene matches: 12. Germline CDR1 MGHDK, CDR2 SYGVNS. This CDR3 reads CASRGLAGELNNYEQYF. The CDR3 coding sequence is TGTGCCAGCAGGGGACTAGCGGGTGAACTAAACAACTACGAGCAGTACTTC.

V is TRBV5-5 and J is TRBJ1-2, with D uncertain. Per the germline V gene, CDR1 is SGHKS and CDR2 is YYEKEE (reference sequence). V was trimmed by 0 bases and J by 1 base, leaving 4 bases between them. The CDR3 covers 13 residues. This CDR3 is CASSLGGNYGYTF. Here the CDR3 DNA reads TGTGCCAGCAGCTTGGGCGGTAACTATGGCTACACCTTC.

This clone appeared a few times. The chain has TRBV7-6 and TRBJ1-5; D is unclear. The CDR3 is 13 residues long. With 8 bases removed from V and 1 base from J, the gap between germline ends came to 9 bases. Germline CDR1 and CDR2: SGHVS and FNYEAQ. The chain's CDR3 is CASQLGSNQPQHF. CDR3 nucleotides: TGTGCCAGCCAACTCGGGAGCAATCAGCCCCAGCATTTT.

The DNA for the CDR3 is TGCGCCAGCAGTGTTAGTAACGGGGAGCTGTTTTTT. It translates to CASSVSNGELFF. The V call is TRBV10-1, the J call TRBJ2-2; D uncertain. The CDR3 sequence is 12 residues long. Looked up from germline, CDR1 is WNHNN and CDR2 is SYGVQD (reference sequence). V shed 4 bases and J shed 7 bases, with 7 bases lying between them.

The chain couples TRBV9 to TRBJ2-7; D is unresolved. This CDR3 is built from 15 residues. V shed 0 bases and J shed 2 bases, with 12 bases lying between them. Germline CDR1 SGDLS, CDR2 YYNGEE. The CDR3 protein is CASSVGGGGAYEQYF. The DNA of the CDR3 is TGTGCCAGCAGCGTAGGTGGTGGCGGTGCCTACGAGCAGTACTTC.

The chain combines TRBV25-1 with TRBJ2-7; 11 bases are a match to TRBD2. CDR1 is MGHDK and CDR2 is SYGVNS in the germline V gene. The CDR3 length is 15 residues. Trimming removed 3 bases from V and 6 bases from J; junction bases left unmatched: 7. CDR3 region: CASSDKGLAASEQYF. Written as DNA, the CDR3 is TGTGCCAGCAGTGATAAGGGACTAGCGGCCTCCGAGCAGTACTTC.

The chain is built from TRBV7-2 and TRBJ2-1; 8 bases are a match to TRBD2. V shed 5 bases and J 0 bases; nucleotides not matched to a gene: 6. The germline CDR1 and CDR2 sequences are SGHTA and FQGNSA. The CDR3 has 16 residues. The CDR3 loop is CASSRSGMSSYNEQFF. Written as DNA, the CDR3 is TGTGCCAGCAGCCGTAGCGGGATGAGCTCCTACAATGAGCAGTTCTTC.

V and J are TRBV28 and TRBJ2-5, with TRBD2 matching over 8 bases. Germline V gene lookup returns CDR1 MDHEN and CDR2 SYDVKM. The length of the CDR3 is 16 residues. V trimming: 3 bases; J trimming: 4 bases; junction bases outside the gene matches: 10. The CDR3 DNA reads TGTGCCAGCAGTTTGAAACGGAGCGGGAGCGGAGAGACCCAGTACTTC. Its protein product is CASSLKRSGSGETQYF.

This clone is a singleton in its sample. This chain uses TRBV28 with TRBJ2-2; the match to TRBD1 covers 11 bases. V shed 6 bases, J shed 4 bases, and the junction held 1 base outside the gene matches. CDR3 length equals 14 residues. The germline CDR1 and CDR2 sequences are MDHEN and SYDVKM. CDR3 sequence reads: CASRDRGLTGELFF. The CDR3 bases are TGTGCCAGCAGGGACAGGGGGCTCACCGGGGAGCTGTTTTTT.

This clone is a singleton in its sample. V is TRBV7-9 and J is TRBJ2-2, with TRBD1 identical over 7 bases. Germline V gene lookup returns CDR1 SEHNR and CDR2 FQNEAQ (reference sequence). V dropped 1 base and J dropped 13; count of bases not matched to a gene: 3. CDR3 length: 12 amino acids. CDR3 region: CASSLETGLLFF. The CDR3 nucleotides are TGTGCCAGCAGCTTAGAGACAGGGCTGCTGTTTTTT.

The chain is built from TRBV9 and TRBJ2-2; no definite D call. Germline V gene data show CDR1 as SGDLS and CDR2 as YYNGEE. V lost 2 bases to trimming and J lost 7 bases, with 3 bases between them. CDR3 length equals 11 residues. CDR3 loop: CASSVGGELFF. The CDR3 DNA sequence: TGTGCCAGCAGCGTCGGCGGGGAGCTGTTTTTT. The variable domain in full, with the rest retrieved from reference TRBV9 and TRBJ2-2, is DSGVTQTPKHLITATGQRVTLRCSPRSGDLSVYWYQQSLDQGLQFLIQYYNGEERAKGNILERFSAQQFPDLHSELNLSSLELGDSALYFCASSVGGELFFGEGSRLTVL.

This rearrangement joins TRBV28 to TRBJ2-7; a weak D match, TRBD2 (6 bases). With 10 bases removed from V and 3 bases from J, the gap between germline ends came to 16 bases. Germline CDR1 and CDR2: MDHEN and SYDVKM. The CDR3 loop spans 13 amino acids. CDR3 DNA: TGTGCCACCTGTGGGCTAGCGAACTACGAGCAGTACTTC. Translation: CATCGLANYEQYF.

The chain carries TRBV10-3 and TRBJ2-7; TRBD1 matches 9 bases. Germline V CDR1 and CDR2: ENHRY, SYGVKD. V dropped 6 bases and J dropped 3; count of bases not matched to a gene: 15. The CDR3 runs to 17 residues. CDR3 nucleotides: TGTGCCATCAGCGGCCCAGGTGGTCGGGACAGGGTCTACGAGCAGTACTTC. Its protein product is CAISGPGGRDRVYEQYF.

V and J are TRBV29-1 and TRBJ2-7; 7 bases are a match to TRBD1. This CDR3 comprises 13 residues. Losses at the gene ends were 6 bases for V and 3 bases for J; bases not matched to a gene: 8. CDR1 and CDR2 (germline): SQVTM, ANQGSEA. The CDR3: CSVRQGGYYEQYF. The CDR3 nucleotides read TGCAGCGTCCGACAGGGTGGCTACTACGAGCAGTACTTC.

The chain recombines TRBV13 with TRBJ1-3; D is ambiguous. Trimming took off 3 bases at V and 0 bases at J, with 6 bases between the two ends. The germline V gene encodes CDR1 PRHDT and CDR2 FYEKMQ (reference sequence). The CDR3 covers 14 residues. CDR3: CASSFLSSGNTIYF. Here the CDR3 DNA reads TGTGCCAGCAGCTTCCTAAGCTCTGGAAACACCATATATTTT. The entire variable domain, with the rest obtained from reference TRBV13 and TRBJ1-3, is as follows: AAGVIQSPRHLIKEKRETATLKCYPIPRHDTVYWYQQGPGQDPQFLISFYEKMQSDKGSIPDRFSAQQFSDYHSELNMSSLELGDSALYFCASSFLSSGNTIYFGEGSWLTVV.

The genes are TRBV5-1 and TRBJ2-1; weak D call: TRBD2 (6 bases). The CDR3 has 15 residues. V was pared by 7 bases and J by 5 bases, with 19 bases between. The V gene's germline CDR1 is SGHRS and CDR2 YFSETQ. CDR3 loop: CASRRDSPQNNEQFF. The CDR3 DNA follows: TGCGCCAGCCGCCGGGACTCCCCCCAGAACAATGAGCAGTTCTTC. Supplemented by reference TRBV5-1 and TRBJ2-1, the full variable domain reads KAGVTQTPRYLIKTRGQQVTLSCSPISGHRSVSWYQQTPGQGLQFLFEYFSETQRNKGNFPGRFSGRQFSNSRSEMNVSTLELGDSALYLCASRRDSPQNNEQFFGPGTRLTVL.

The CDR3 nucleotides read TGTGCCAGCAGCTTATCCAACAGGGGTATCTACGAGCAGTACTTC. Protein sequence: CASSLSNRGIYEQYF. The rearrangement uses TRBV11-2 and TRBJ2-7, with TRBD1 identical over 7 bases. J gave up 3 bases and V 2 bases, and 7 bases lay outside the gene matches. The CDR3 extends over 15 amino acids. Germline CDR1 and CDR2: SGHAT and FQNNGV.

V gene TRBV4-2 combines with J gene TRBJ2-7, with TRBD2 matching over 9 bases. This CDR3 has 17 residues. Unmatched junction bases numbered 12, after V lost 1 base and J lost 5 bases. Germline-derived CDR1 and CDR2 are LGHNA and YNFKEQ. DNA for the CDR3: TGTGCCAGCAGCCAAGGTCGCACGTCTAGCGGGACCCACGAGCAGTACTTC. Its translation: CASSQGRTSSGTHEQYF.

This clone was observed a handful of times. The chain couples TRBV5-4 to TRBJ2-2, with D possibly matching TRBD2 (5 bases). V was shortened by 1 base and J by 3 bases, with 10 bases between the two germline ends. Germline V CDR1 and CDR2: SGHNT, YYREEE (reference sequence). The CDR3 loop spans 15 amino acids. DNA of the CDR3: TGTGCCAGCAGCTTGTGGATCGGGGACACCGGGGAGCTGTTTTTT. Translating gives CASSLWIGDTGELFF.

The rearrangement uses TRBV19 and TRBJ2-1; unclear D gene. V was cut by 7 bases and J by 9 bases, with 19 bases left in between. This CDR3 has 14 residues. Germline V lookup: CDR1 LNHDA, CDR2 SQIVND (reference sequence). The CDR3 nucleotides are TGTGCCAGTATGGTGTCTATCTCGGGTAGTGAGCAGTTCTTC. Amino acids: CASMVSISGSEQFF. Supplemented by reference TRBV19 and TRBJ2-1, the full variable domain reads DGGITQSPKYLFRKEGQNVTLSCEQNLNHDAMYWYRQDPGQGLRLIYYSQIVNDFQKGDIAEGYSVSREKKESFPLTVTSAQKNPTAFYLCASMVSISGSEQFFGPGTRLTVL.

The genes are TRBV18 and TRBJ1-2, with 10 nucleotides matching TRBD1. V lost 2 bases, J lost 8 bases, and 11 bases stayed unmatched. CDR1 is KGHSH, CDR2 LQKENI, per germline. The CDR3 extends over 16 amino acids. The CDR3 spells CASSPDRGRSLEGYTF. As DNA, the CDR3 is TGTGCCAGCTCACCAGACAGGGGGCGCTCATTGGAGGGCTACACCTTC. The variable domain in full, completed from reference TRBV18 and TRBJ1-2, reads NAGVMQNPRHLVRRRGQEARLRCSPMKGHSHVYWYRQLPEEGLKFMVYLQKENIIDESGMPKERFSAEFPKEGPSILRIQQVVRGDSAAYFCASSPDRGRSLEGYTFGSGTRLTVV.

The chain joins TRBV9 to TRBJ2-2; D remains unclear. Trimming took off 1 base at V and 5 bases at J, with 3 bases between the two ends. In germline, CDR1 is SGDLS, CDR2 YYNGEE. CDR3 length equals 12 residues. For the CDR3, the DNA is TGTGCCAGCAGCGTATATACCGGGGAGCTGTTTTTT. Protein product: CASSVYTGELFF. The variable domain in full, with the rest retrieved from reference TRBV9 and TRBJ2-2, is DSGVTQTPKHLITATGQRVTLRCSPRSGDLSVYWYQQSLDQGLQFLIQYYNGEERAKGNILERFSAQQFPDLHSELNLSSLELGDSALYFCASSVYTGELFFGEGSRLTVL.

The genes are TRBV2 and TRBJ2-5; tentative D call: TRBD2 (6 bases). The J call may be incorrect, as the DNA end agrees better with TRBJ2-7. This CDR3 region has 15 residues. Germline V lookup: CDR1 SNHLY, CDR2 FYNNEI. The CDR3 DNA follows: TGTGCCAGCAGTGCTAGTATAGCGGTTGAGGACGAGCAGTACTTC. Its translation: CASSASIAVEDEQYF.

The V call is TRBV10-1, the J call TRBJ2-7; 7 bases are a match to TRBD1. The CDR3 runs to 15 residues. Unmatched junction bases numbered 8, after V lost 1 base and J lost 5 bases. Germline V lookup: CDR1 WNHNN, CDR2 SYGVQD (reference sequence). CDR3: CASSEFPTGTDEQYF. CDR3 DNA sequence: TGCGCCAGCAGTGAGTTCCCGACAGGGACGGACGAGCAGTACTTC.

This clone was seen more than once but under ten times. The rearrangement links TRBV10-3 to TRBJ2-6; D is undetermined. The V gene's germline CDR1 is ENHRY and CDR2 SYGVKD. V dropped 6 bases and J dropped 2 bases, with 5 bases sitting between them. The CDR3 is 13 amino acids. This chain's CDR3 is CAIRDTGANVLTF. CDR3 in DNA: TGTGCCATCAGAGACACTGGGGCCAACGTCCTGACTTTC.

The chain has TRBV10-2 and TRBJ2-3; TRBD2 aligns across 8 bases. V shed 6 bases and J 2 bases; nucleotides not matched to a gene: 10. Germline V gene data show CDR1 as WSHSY and CDR2 as SAAADI. The length of the CDR3 is 16 residues. CDR3 region: CASSYGLAGTTDTQYF. DNA of the CDR3: TGCGCCAGCAGCTACGGACTAGCCGGGACCACAGATACGCAGTATTTT.